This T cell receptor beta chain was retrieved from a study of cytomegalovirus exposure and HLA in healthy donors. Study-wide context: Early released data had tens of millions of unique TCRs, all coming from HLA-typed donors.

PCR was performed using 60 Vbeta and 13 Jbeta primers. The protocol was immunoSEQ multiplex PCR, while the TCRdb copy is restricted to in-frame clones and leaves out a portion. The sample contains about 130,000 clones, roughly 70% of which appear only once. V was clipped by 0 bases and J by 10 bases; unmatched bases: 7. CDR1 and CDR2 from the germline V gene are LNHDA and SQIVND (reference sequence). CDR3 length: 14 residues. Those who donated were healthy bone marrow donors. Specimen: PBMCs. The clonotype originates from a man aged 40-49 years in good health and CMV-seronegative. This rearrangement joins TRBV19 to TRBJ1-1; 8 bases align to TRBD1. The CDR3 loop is CASSIDLGQGRAFF. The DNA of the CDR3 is TGTGCCAGTAGTATAGATCTAGGACAGGGTCGAGCTTTCTTT.